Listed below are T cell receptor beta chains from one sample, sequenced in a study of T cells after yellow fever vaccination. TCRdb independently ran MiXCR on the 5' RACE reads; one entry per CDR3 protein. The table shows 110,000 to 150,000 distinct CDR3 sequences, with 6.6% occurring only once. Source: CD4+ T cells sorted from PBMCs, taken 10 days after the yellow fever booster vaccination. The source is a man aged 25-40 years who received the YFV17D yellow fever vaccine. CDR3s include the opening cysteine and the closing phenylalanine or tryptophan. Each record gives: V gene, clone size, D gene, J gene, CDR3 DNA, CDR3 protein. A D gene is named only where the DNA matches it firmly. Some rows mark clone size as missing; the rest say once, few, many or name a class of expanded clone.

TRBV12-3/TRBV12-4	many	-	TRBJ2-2	TGTGCCAGCAGTTTATTAGGGAACACCGGGGAGCTGTTTTTT	CASSLLGNTGELFF
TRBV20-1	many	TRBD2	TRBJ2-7	TGCAGTGCTAGAACAGGGCCTAGCGGGTCCTACGAGCAGTACTTC	CSARTGPSGSYEQYF
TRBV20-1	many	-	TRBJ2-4	TGCAGTGCTGTGGCCCTGGAGAAAAACATTCAGTACTTC	CSAVALEKNIQYF
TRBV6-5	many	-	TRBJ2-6	TGTGCCAGCAGTTACTCGATGTGGGGGGCGCCGGGGGCCAACGTCCTGACTTTC	CASSYSMWGAPGANVLTF
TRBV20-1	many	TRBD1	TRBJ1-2	TGCAGTGCAACCGGGACAGGCTATGGCTACACCTTC	CSATGTGYGYTF
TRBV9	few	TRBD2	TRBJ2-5	TGTGCCAGCACCGAGACTCCGGGACTAGGAATCGGGACCCAGTACTTC	CASTETPGLGIGTQYF
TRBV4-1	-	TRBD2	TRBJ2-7	TGCGCCAGCAGCCGCCACGATACTAGCGGGATCATCGAGCAGTACTTC	CASSRHDTSGIIEQYF
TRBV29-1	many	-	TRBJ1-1	TGCAGCGTGGGGCAGCGGGACCGAGGGACTGAAGCTTTCTTT	CSVGQRDRGTEAFF
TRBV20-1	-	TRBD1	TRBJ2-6	TGCAGTGCTAGAGATCGGGACAGGGGGCTTGGGGCCAACGTCCTGACTTTC	CSARDRDRGLGANVLTF
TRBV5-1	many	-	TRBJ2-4	TGCGCCAGCAGCTTGGAGGCTTTCACTTTAGGGAACATTCAGTACTTC	CASSLEAFTLGNIQYF
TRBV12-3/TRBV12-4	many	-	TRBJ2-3	TGTGCCAGCAGTCGCCGGGAAGATACGCAGTATTTT	CASSRREDTQYF
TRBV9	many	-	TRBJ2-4	TGTGCCAGCAGCGTATGGGCCGCGAGCCCCATTCAGTACTTC	CASSVWAASPIQYF
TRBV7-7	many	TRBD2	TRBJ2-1	TGTGCTAGCAGCGATCATAGCGGGAGGGTCTACAATGAGCAGTTCTTC	CASSDHSGRVYNEQFF
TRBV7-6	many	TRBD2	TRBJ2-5	TGTGCCAGCAGCTTGCTAGCGGGAGTTGAGACCCAGTACTTC	CASSLLAGVETQYF
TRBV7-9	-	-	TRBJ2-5	TGTGCCAGCACAAACCACCTAGGCGGGGAGGAGACCCAGTACTTC	CASTNHLGGEETQYF
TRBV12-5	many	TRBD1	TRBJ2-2	TGTGCTAGTGGTCGGGACAGCACCGGGGAGCTGTTTTTT	CASGRDSTGELFF
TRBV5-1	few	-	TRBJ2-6	TGCGCCAGCAGCTTTCCGCGGGCTGAACTCTCTGGGGCCAACGTCCTGACTTTC	CASSFPRAELSGANVLTF
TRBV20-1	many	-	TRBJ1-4	TGCAGTGTCAGCCCGGGGCAGGGTGAAAAACTGTTTTTT	CSVSPGQGEKLFF
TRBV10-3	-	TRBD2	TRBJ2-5	TGTGCCATCAGTCTCGCTAGCGGGAGTGGGGAGACCCAGTACTTC	CAISLASGSGETQYF
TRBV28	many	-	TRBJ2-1	TGTGCCAGCAGTTTTGGTCCCCGGTTCGGGGAGCAGTTCTTC	CASSFGPRFGEQFF
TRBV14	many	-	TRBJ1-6	TGTGCCAGCAGCCAAGAGTGGGGCTATAATTCACCCCTCCACTTT	CASSQEWGYNSPLHF